The rows below give T cell receptor beta chains drawn from one sample of a study of cytomegalovirus exposure and HLA in healthy donors. TCRdb's copy holds only in-frame clones and misses some; the assay was immunoSEQ multiplex PCR. The data contain 100,000 to 150,000 clones, approximately 64% of them singletons. The sequenced material came from PBMCs. The receptor source for this set is a woman in her thirties or forties in good health and CMV-seronegative. The CDR3 runs from the conserved cysteine through the conserved F or W.

TRBJ1-4 TRBV7-8 CASSSGTGGSVELFF
TRBJ2-2 TRBV10-3 CAIRPGLAGGNQNTGELFF
TRBJ1-2 TRBV6-6 CASIDSGTGSDGYTF
TRBJ2-5 TRBV6-5 CASSPGTGQETQYF
TRBJ1-1 TRBV5-1 CASSLKMPRGTEAFF
TRBJ1-1 TRBV27 CASSLSQGITEAFF
TRBJ1-6 TRBV11-2 CASSLDTGPNSPLHF
TRBJ1-6 TRBV7-8 CASSPRQPTLNSPLHF
TRBJ1-3 TRBV5-6 CASSLAGVGNTIYF
TRBJ1-6 TRBV5-1 CASSLEGTDNSPLHF
TRBJ2-1 TRBV5-1 CASSLRLAGTYNEQFF
TRBJ2-2 TRBV27 CASSPRRLAGGELFF
TRBJ2-1 TRBV6-5 CASSLAGPYNEQFF
TRBJ1-2 TRBV10-1 CASSERGLPESYTF
TRBJ1-6 TRBV5-1 CATSTGSGNSPLHF
TRBJ1-1 TRBV28 CASSLLADTEAFF